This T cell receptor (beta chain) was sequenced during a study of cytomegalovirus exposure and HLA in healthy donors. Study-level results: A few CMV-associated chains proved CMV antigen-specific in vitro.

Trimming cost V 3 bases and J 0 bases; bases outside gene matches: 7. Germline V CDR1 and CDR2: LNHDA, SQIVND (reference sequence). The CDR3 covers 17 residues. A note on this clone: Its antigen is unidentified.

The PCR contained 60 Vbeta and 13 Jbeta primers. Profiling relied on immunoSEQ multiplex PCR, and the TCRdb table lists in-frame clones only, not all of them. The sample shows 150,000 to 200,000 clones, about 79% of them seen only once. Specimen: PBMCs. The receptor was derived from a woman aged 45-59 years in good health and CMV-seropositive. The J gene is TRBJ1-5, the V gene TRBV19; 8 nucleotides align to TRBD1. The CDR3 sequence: CASSIAQGAHSNQPQHF. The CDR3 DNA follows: TGTGCCAGTAGTATTGCTCAGGGGGCGCATAGCAATCAGCCCCAGCATTTT. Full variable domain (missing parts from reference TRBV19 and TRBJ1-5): DGGITQSPKYLFRKEGQNVTLSCEQNLNHDAMYWYRQDPGQGLRLIYYSQIVNDFQKGDIAEGYSVSREKKESFPLTVTSAQKNPTAFYLCASSIAQGAHSNQPQHFGDGTRLSIL.